A selection of T cell receptor beta chains follows, all from one sample in a study of CD8 T cells in Susac syndrome. One entry per CDR3 protein, called by TCRdb with MiXCR from the immunoSEQ multiplex PCR reads. This table holds approximately 120,000 distinct CDR3 sequences, 85% to 95% found once. The sequencing input was CD8+ T cells from PBMCs. Every receptor here comes from a human donor in good health. Each CDR3 is given with its conserved first and last residue. D genes are given only for firm matches. Size tells how often a clone was seen (once, few, many) or the class of an expanded clone, and some rows leave it out.

CDR3nt | CDR3aa | v_gene | len | d_gene | abundance | j_gene
TGTGCCAGCAGTGAAGTAGTCGGAAGCGTAGCAGGGGCCAACTCCTACGAGCAGTACTTC | CASSEVVGSVAGANSYEQYF | TRBV6-1 | 20 | . | . | TRBJ2-7
TGTGCCTGCCGGGGAGGGGAGGGGTACGAGCAGTACTTC | CACRGGEGYEQYF | TRBV2 | 13 | TRBD2 | . | TRBJ2-7
TGTGCCAGCACCAGAATGGGACAGAACACCGGGGAGCTGTTTTTT | CASTRMGQNTGELFF | TRBV6-5 | 15 | . | once | TRBJ2-2
TGTGCCACCAGTGATTTGCCCGGGGAGGGAAGTGACAACAATGAGCAGTTCTTC | CATSDLPGEGSDNNEQFF | TRBV24-1 | 18 | TRBD2 | . | TRBJ2-1
TGCGCCAGCAGCTCGGGACACCTGAACAGTGAAGCTTTCTTT | CASSSGHLNSEAFF | TRBV5-1 | 14 | . | . | TRBJ1-1
TGTGCCAGCAGTGAATTGGCTAGCGGGAGAGGAGAGACCCAGTACTTC | CASSELASGRGETQYF | TRBV25-1 | 16 | TRBD2 | once | TRBJ2-5
TGTGCCAGCAGCTTAGAAGGGGGGCCCGGGGGTGGCTACACCTTC | CASSLEGGPGGGYTF | TRBV7-2 | 15 | . | . | TRBJ1-2
TGTGCCAGCAGGCGCACTATCTATGGGGACAGGGTTGAGGATAGCTACACCTTC | CASRRTIYGDRVEDSYTF | TRBV27 | 18 | TRBD1 | . | TRBJ1-2
TGTGCCAGCAGCTCTCAGGGAGTCCTGAACACTGAAGCTTTCTTT | CASSSQGVLNTEAFF | TRBV7-2 | 15 | . | . | TRBJ1-1
TGTGCCAGCAGCCAAGGGGACCAAGAGACCCAGTACTTC | CASSQGDQETQYF | TRBV7-3 | 13 | . | . | TRBJ2-5
TGTGCCAGCAGCGGGAATGTGGGTAGGTCTGAAACGGCCAAAAACATTCAGTACTTC | CASSGNVGRSETAKNIQYF | TRBV7-2 | 19 | . | . | TRBJ2-4
TGTGCCAGCAGCTTAGACAGCGGGGTCGCAGATACGCAGTATTTT | CASSLDSGVADTQYF | TRBV7-2 | 15 | TRBD2 | . | TRBJ2-3
TGTGCCAGCAGCAAGGTCATAGCGCGGCTATCCTACGAGCAGTACTTC | CASSKVIARLSYEQYF | TRBV21-1 | 16 | . | . | TRBJ2-7
TGTGCCAGCAGCTTGGGCGGGACGGGAAACACCGGGGAGCTGTTTTTT | CASSLGGTGNTGELFF | TRBV7-3 | 16 | . | . | TRBJ2-2
TGTGCCAGTAGTATGATGCAGAACACTGAAGCTTTCTTT | CASSMMQNTEAFF | TRBV19 | 13 | . | . | TRBJ1-1
TGTGCCAGCAGTGGGACAGGGACCCTCACTGAAGCTTTCTTT | CASSGTGTLTEAFF | TRBV7-9 | 14 | TRBD1 | . | TRBJ1-1
TGTGCCAGCAGCCGACCCCTGAGTGGAAGCCATGAGCAGTTCTTC | CASSRPLSGSHEQFF | TRBV7-2 | 15 | . | . | TRBJ2-1
TGTGCCAGCAGTTTTTTACAATTTGGCACTGAAGCTTTCTTT | CASSFLQFGTEAFF | TRBV27 | 14 | . | . | TRBJ1-1
TGTGCCAGCAGCCACGGGGGAGAAGCTTTCTTT | CASSHGGEAFF | TRBV7-6 | 11 | . | . | TRBJ1-1
TGCAGCGTTGCGGTCCAGCTGAACACTGAAGCTTTCTTT | CSVAVQLNTEAFF | TRBV29-1 | 13 | . | . | TRBJ1-1
TGTGCCTGGAGTCCCCAGGGTGGAGGCTACACCTTC | CAWSPQGGGYTF | TRBV30 | 12 | . | . | TRBJ1-2
TGTGCCAGCAGAAGGGGGACAGGGGCGAACACTGAAGCTTTCTTT | CASRRGTGANTEAFF | TRBV6-5 | 15 | TRBD1 | . | TRBJ1-1
TGCAGTGCTAGTGTACAGGGGTCGAATTCACCCCTCCACTTT | CSASVQGSNSPLHF | TRBV20-1 | 14 | TRBD1 | . | TRBJ1-6
TGTGCCAGCAGTTACGGAAGGGGGACTAGCGGGAGTATAGGACAGTACTTC | CASSYGRGTSGSIGQYF | TRBV6-5 | 17 | TRBD2 | few | TRBJ2-5
TGCAGCGTCGCCCTGGGGGGCATAGACTCCTACGAGCAGTACTTC | CSVALGGIDSYEQYF | TRBV29-1 | 15 | . | . | TRBJ2-7
TGTGCCAGTAGCCCGGCTTGGGCCGCGAACACCGGGGAGCTGTTTTTT | CASSPAWAANTGELFF | TRBV7-2 | 16 | . | few | TRBJ2-2
TGTGCCAGTAGTCTACCAGGGCGGAGCACTGAAGCTTTCTTT | CASSLPGRSTEAFF | TRBV19 | 14 | . | . | TRBJ1-1
TGTGCCAGCAGCCAAGATTGGGAGCAGTACTTC | CASSQDWEQYF | TRBV3-1 | 11 | . | . | TRBJ2-7
TGTGCCAGTAGCCCAAAGCCGGCTAGCGGGGGTACAGATACGCAGTATTTT | CASSPKPASGGTDTQYF | TRBV19 | 17 | TRBD2 | once | TRBJ2-3
TGTGCCTGGAGATTTGCATATACGCAGTATTTT | CAWRFAYTQYF | TRBV30 | 11 | . | . | TRBJ2-3
TGTGCCAGCAGTTACTCGGGACAGGGTACTGAAGCTTTCTTT | CASSYSGQGTEAFF | TRBV6-2/TRBV6-3 | 14 | TRBD1 | . | TRBJ1-1
TGTGCCAGCAGTGATCTGGGGGGGTTTTACAATGAGCAGTTCTTC | CASSDLGGFYNEQFF | TRBV6-2/TRBV6-3 | 15 | TRBD2 | . | TRBJ2-1
TGCAGCGTGGGGAGGACTAGCGGGGGGCTCGGTAGCGGGGAGCTGTTTTTT | CSVGRTSGGLGSGELFF | TRBV29-1 | 17 | TRBD2 | . | TRBJ2-2
TGTGCCAGCAGCCCGGGACAGTCCAACACTGAAGCTTTCTTT | CASSPGQSNTEAFF | TRBV7-9 | 14 | TRBD1 | . | TRBJ1-1
TGCAGCGTCGAGGGGACCCTGGGAGATACGCAGTATTTT | CSVEGTLGDTQYF | TRBV29-1 | 13 | . | . | TRBJ2-3